These 20 T cell receptor beta chains were all obtained from the same sample, sequenced in a study of lymphopenia after photon versus proton radiotherapy. Method: immunoSEQ multiplex PCR; TCRdb's copy keeps in-frame clones and lacks some. Of about 20,000 clones listed, 80% to 95% are singletons. The sample in question was peripheral blood, obtained from a patient treated with photon-based radiotherapy. The receptors stem from a woman aged 40-49 years with cholangiocarcinoma.

This sequence joins TRBV27 and TRBJ1-5, with a weak D call TRBD1 (5 bases). The V gene lost 5 bases and the J gene lost 11 bases, with 16 bases spanning the gap. Germline-derived CDR1 and CDR2 are MNHEY and SMNVEV (reference sequence). The CDR3 sequence is 13 residues long. This CDR3 is CASSHDGAMTQHF. DNA of the CDR3: TGTGCCAGCAGTCACGACGGGGCGATGACCCAGCATTTT.

This chain uses TRBV2 with TRBJ2-2; D possibly uses TRBD1 or TRBD2 (5 bases each). The CDR3 has 20 residues. Trimming left V 5 bases short and J 5 bases short, with 30 bases between. Germline assignment: CDR1 SNHLY and CDR2 FYNNEI. CDR3 DNA sequence: TGTGCCAGCAGTCCCCGCGCTCCGGGGCCCCTTAGAGGGGTAACCGGGGAGCTGTTTTTT. Translation: CASSPRAPGPLRGVTGELFF. The whole variable domain, filled in from reference TRBV2 and TRBJ2-2, reads EPEVTQTPSHQVTQMGQEVILRCVPISNHLYFYWYRQILGQKVEFLVSFYNNEISEKSEIFDDQFSVERPDGSNFTLKIRSTKLEDSAMYFCASSPRAPGPLRGVTGELFFGEGSRLTVL.

This clone occurred a few times. The chain combines TRBV10-3 with TRBJ2-7; the D is unclear. This CDR3 is built from 14 residues. Germline values: CDR1 ENHRY, CDR2 SYGVKD. Between the trimmed V and J ends, which lost 0 bases and 7 bases, there was a span of 13 bases. The chain's CDR3 is CAISESTSLGEQYF. DNA of the CDR3: TGTGCCATCAGTGAGTCGACCTCCCTCGGGGAGCAGTACTTC.

This chain links TRBV7-2 with TRBJ2-7; the D gene is possibly TRBD2 (6 bases). The V gene's germline CDR1 is SGHTA and CDR2 FQGNSA. The CDR3 is 13 amino acids. The germline V and J ends were trimmed by 5 bases and 4 bases, with 12 bases remaining between them. CDR3 bases: TGTGCCAGCAGCCGGCCGGGAGTGTACGAGCAGTACTTC. Protein sequence: CASSRPGVYEQYF.

V usage is TRBV6-5 and J usage is TRBJ1-1; D call uncertain. Germline CDR1 reads MNHEY; CDR2 reads SVGAGI. The germline V and J ends were trimmed by 3 bases and 5 bases, with 16 bases remaining between them. This CDR3 is built from 15 residues. Written as DNA, the CDR3 is TGTGCCAGCAGTTATGGATCAGGCCCGAGGACTGAAGCTTTCTTT. Its translation: CASSYGSGPRTEAFF.

This clone has just one count. The J gene is TRBJ1-2, the V gene TRBV5-1; D gene ambiguous. CDR3 length: 13 residues. Germline V lookup: CDR1 SGHRS, CDR2 YFSETQ. V lost 0 bases to trimming and J lost 5 bases, with 8 bases between them. The CDR3 region is CASSLADGYGYTF. The CDR3 bases are TGCGCCAGCAGCTTGGCGGACGGTTATGGCTACACCTTC.

This chain links TRBV30 with TRBJ2-1; no reliable D call. Germline V gene sequence: CDR1 GTSNPN, CDR2 SVGIG (reference sequence). The CDR3 covers 14 residues. Between the trimmed V and J ends, which lost 4 bases and 0 bases, there was a span of 10 bases. As DNA, the CDR3 is TGTGCCTGGACCCCGACCGACTCCTACAATGAGCAGTTCTTC. The encoded protein is CAWTPTDSYNEQFF.

The chain employs TRBV2 and TRBJ1-3; D unresolved. This CDR3 comprises 12 residues. Per the germline V gene, CDR1 is SNHLY and CDR2 is FYNNEI. In nucleotides, the CDR3 is TGTGGCCTCGGAGGGACTGGAAACACCATATATTTT. Encoded protein: CGLGGTGNTIYF. Complete variable domain (other parts from reference TRBV2 and TRBJ1-3): EPEVTQTPSHQVTQMGQEVILRCVPISNHLYFYWYRQILGQKVEFLVSFYNNEISEKSEIFDDQFSVERPDGSNFTLKIRSTKLEDSAMYFCGLGGTGNTIYFGEGSWLTVV.

The chain has TRBV19 and TRBJ1-1; D uncertain. Germline V gene data show CDR1 as LNHDA and CDR2 as SQIVND (reference sequence). The CDR3 extends over 12 amino acids. Trimming removed 10 bases from V and 5 bases from J, with 14 bases in between. DNA of the CDR3: TGTGCCATCCACGGCCCTTTTACTGAAGCTTTCTTT. It encodes CAIHGPFTEAFF.

The chain couples TRBV5-5 to TRBJ1-6; possible D gene TRBD1, 6 bases. V was trimmed by 3 bases and J by 0 bases, leaving 16 bases between them. Germline CDR1 is SGHKS and CDR2 is YYEKEE (reference sequence). The CDR3 consists of 18 residues. The CDR3 here is CASSSGQPRSSYNSPLHF. In nucleotides, the CDR3 is TGTGCCAGCAGCTCCGGACAGCCCCGAAGCTCCTATAATTCACCCCTCCACTTT.

This clone has just one count. The genes are TRBV11-1 and TRBJ1-1; 8 nucleotides agree with TRBD1. This CDR3 has 14 amino acids. V shed 5 bases and J 0 bases; nucleotides not matched to a gene: 2. CDR1 and CDR2 from the germline V gene are SGHAT and FQDESV (reference sequence). CDR3 sequence: CASSRTGMNTEAFF. CDR3 in DNA: TGTGCCAGCAGCCGGACAGGGATGAACACTGAAGCTTTCTTT.

The chain employs TRBV28 and TRBJ2-4, with TRBD1 matching 8 bases. From germline, CDR1 is MDHEN and CDR2 SYDVKM. The CDR3 loop spans 15 amino acids. V lost 4 bases and J lost 1; bases outside the gene matches: 3. The CDR3 DNA reads as TGTGCCAGCAGTTCAGGGGGCGTCGCCAAAAACATTCAGTACTTC. Its protein product is CASSSGGVAKNIQYF.

This clone turned up a few times. The chain combines TRBV25-1 with TRBJ2-1; 11 nucleotides agree with TRBD1. CDR1 and CDR2 (germline): MGHDK, SYGVNS. The CDR3 is 13 amino acids. The V segment lost 8 bases and the J segment 7 bases; nucleotides outside the gene matches: 4. This CDR3 reads CASGTGGGNEQFF. The CDR3 DNA reads as TGTGCCAGCGGGACAGGGGGTGGGAATGAGCAGTTCTTC.

The rearrangement uses TRBV5-1 and TRBJ2-1, with 7 bases aligning to TRBD1. J was trimmed by 2 bases and V by 3 bases; bases with no gene match: 8. There are 16 residues in the CDR3. Per germline, CDR1 SGHRS and CDR2 YFSETQ. The CDR3 reads CASSSAGTEPYNEQFF. In nucleotides, the CDR3 is TGCGCCAGCAGCTCGGCCGGGACAGAGCCCTACAATGAGCAGTTCTTC.

This chain uses TRBV2 with TRBJ2-7; D is ambiguous. V was shortened by 3 bases and J by 3 bases, with 9 bases between the two germline ends. This CDR3 has 13 residues. Per germline, CDR1 SNHLY and CDR2 FYNNEI. In DNA form, the CDR3 reads TGTGCCAGCAGTGAGCAGCGAATCTACGAGCAGTACTTC. Amino acid sequence: CASSEQRIYEQYF.

V gene TRBV29-1 combines with J gene TRBJ2-5, with a weak D call TRBD1 (7 bases). The CDR3 has 13 amino acids. Trimming pared 4 bases from V and 5 bases from J, leaving 14 bases between. Germline values: CDR1 SQVTM, CDR2 ANQGSEA. The CDR3 is CSVGRSGGETQYF. CDR3 sequence (DNA): TGCAGCGTTGGTCGGTCAGGGGGGGAGACCCAGTACTTC.

This rearrangement joins TRBV7-9 to TRBJ1-5; a possible D gene is TRBD1 (6 bases). CDR3 length equals 15 residues. Germline V CDR1 and CDR2: SEHNR, FQNEAQ (reference sequence). The V and J ends lost 5 bases and 2 bases respectively, with 13 bases between them. CDR3 sequence: CASSPGDGGNQPQHF. The CDR3 region has the DNA TGTGCCAGCAGCCCAGGGGATGGGGGCAATCAGCCCCAGCATTTT.

The J gene is TRBJ2-2, the V gene TRBV5-6; tentative D call: TRBD1 (6 bases). V dropped 4 bases and J dropped 7 bases, with 20 bases sitting between them. The V gene's germline CDR1 is SGHDT and CDR2 YYEEEE. The CDR3 totals 16 residues. DNA for the CDR3: TGTGCCAGCAGCCCGTCCCCGGGGACAAACCTCGGGGAGCTGTTTTTT. Encoded protein: CASSPSPGTNLGELFF. The complete variable domain, with remaining parts taken from reference TRBV5-6 and TRBJ2-2, reads DAGVTQSPTHLIKTRGQQVTLRCSPKSGHDTVSWYQQALGQGPQFIFQYYEEEERQRGNFPDRFSGHQFPNYSSELNVNALLLGDSALYLCASSPSPGTNLGELFFGEGSRLTVL.

The V and J genes are TRBV7-2 and TRBJ2-7; TRBD1 matches at 7 bases. The CDR3 is 15 residues long. Germline lookup yields CDR1 SGHTA and CDR2 FQGNSA. The ends lost 5 bases at V and 2 bases at J; junction bases unmatched: 9. The CDR3 DNA sequence: TGTGCCAGCAGCCTCGGGGACAGATCTACCTACGAGCAGTACTTC. This encodes CASSLGDRSTYEQYF. Complete variable domain (other parts from reference TRBV7-2 and TRBJ2-7): GAGVSQSPSNKVTEKGKDVELRCDPISGHTALYWYRQSLGQGLEFLIYFQGNSAPDKSGLPSDRFSAERTGGSVSTLTIQRTQQEDSAVYLCASSLGDRSTYEQYFGPGTRLTVT.

The chain uses TRBV6-6 and TRBJ2-2, with TRBD2 matching over 9 bases. The CDR3 spans 16 residues. Unmatched junction bases numbered 9, after V lost 4 bases and J lost 6 bases. Germline CDR1 is MNHNY and CDR2 is SVGAGI (reference sequence). In DNA form, the CDR3 reads TGTGCCAGCAGTTTTAGCGGGAGTAGTGTAGCCGGGGAGCTGTTTTTT. Amino acid sequence: CASSFSGSSVAGELFF.